The source of this T cell receptor (beta chain) is a study of cytotoxic CD8 clonotypes in ibrutinib-treated CLL. Generated by immunoSEQ multiplex PCR, the TCRdb table keeps only in-frame clones and is missing some. The sample records 250,000 to 350,000 clones, 60% to 80% being singletons. Germline V gene data show CDR1 as SGHAT and CDR2 as FQNNGV. Trimming shortened V by 0 bases and J by 1 base, and 7 bases separated the two germline ends. The CDR3 has 14 residues. The sequenced sample was PBMCs, obtained at disease progression, from a patient treated with ibrutinib. The V and J genes are TRBV11-2 and TRBJ2-7; D call uncertain. The sequence was obtained from a human donor with chronic lymphocytic leukemia. CDR3 sequence: CASSLEANSYEQYF. DNA of the CDR3: TGTGCCAGCAGCTTAGAGGCGAATTCCTACGAGCAGTACTTC.